Presented here are 27 T cell receptor beta chains from one specimen sequenced in a study of lymphopenia after photon versus proton radiotherapy (dated by TCRdb to about 2019). Library method: the immunoSEQ multiplex PCR assay. This immuneACCESS table, as held by TCRdb, lists in-frame sequences with V and J called but not all clones. Of the missing ones, under half trace to an unresolved V gene in checked studies; the others have no known cause. The sample data list about 49,000 clones, and about 86% of these were observed just once. In total, the top ten clones hold 29% of the sample. The specimen comprised peripheral blood, sampled from a patient treated with photon-based radiotherapy. The receptors here all came from a man in his fifties with gastric cancer.

The chain links TRBV29-1 to TRBJ2-3; D not resolved. The germline V gene encodes CDR1 SQVTM and CDR2 ANQGSEA. Deletions cut 8 bases from V and 5 bases from J, with 11 bases between. The CDR3 extends over 11 amino acids. CDR3 in amino acids: CSFGELDTQYF. The CDR3, as DNA: TGCAGCTTTGGCGAATTAGATACGCAGTATTTT.

CDR3 sequence reads: CASKTGTSVNEQFF. The DNA of the CDR3 is TGTGCCAGCAAAACCGGGACTTCAGTCAATGAGCAGTTCTTC. The chain has TRBV2 and TRBJ2-1; a weak D match, TRBD2 (6 bases). Germline-derived CDR1 and CDR2 are SNHLY and FYNNEI. The CDR3 contains 14 residues. The ends were cut back, 7 bases at V and 6 bases at J, with 16 bases in the middle.

This chain connects TRBV7-2 to TRBJ1-5; no firm D call. This CDR3 comprises 13 residues. Germline values: CDR1 SGHTA, CDR2 FQGNSA. Trimming left V 1 base short and J 3 bases short, with 4 bases between. The CDR3 DNA follows: TGTGCCAGCAGCTTAGAGGCCAATCAGCCCCAGCATTTT. This gives the protein CASSLEANQPQHF.

V is TRBV29-1 and J is TRBJ1-2, with TRBD1 identical over 8 bases. Germline V gives CDR1 SQVTM, CDR2 ANQGSEA. This CDR3 is 15 amino acids long. Trimming cost V 6 bases and J 8 bases; bases outside gene matches: 17. The CDR3 spells CSVRDRGIIGEGYTF. The CDR3 nucleotides read TGCAGCGTACGCGACAGGGGAATTATAGGAGAGGGCTACACCTTC.

The chain has TRBV19 and TRBJ2-5, with unresolved D. The CDR3 extends over 15 amino acids. V was clipped by 5 bases and J by 5 bases, with 18 bases between them. Germline V gene sequence: CDR1 LNHDA, CDR2 SQIVND (reference sequence). CDR3 amino acids: CASSASGPQRETQYF. The CDR3 DNA reads as TGTGCCAGTAGTGCCTCCGGACCCCAAAGGGAGACCCAGTACTTC.

The chain couples TRBV7-3 to TRBJ2-2; D is possibly TRBD1 (6 bases). The CDR3 runs 14 residues. Germline V gives CDR1 SGHTA, CDR2 FQGTGA. V was shortened by 2 bases and J by 6 bases, with 10 bases between the two germline ends. CDR3 sequence: CASSLQGSAGELFF. The CDR3 nucleotides are TGTGCCAGCAGCTTACAGGGGTCGGCCGGGGAGCTGTTTTTT.

The rearrangement uses TRBV19 and TRBJ2-3; D not certain. Germline lookup yields CDR1 LNHDA and CDR2 SQIVND (reference sequence). This CDR3 spans 12 amino acids. V dropped 5 bases and J dropped 1 base, with 4 bases sitting between them. This CDR3 reads CASSPRTDTQYF. In DNA form, the CDR3 reads TGTGCCAGTAGTCCCCGCACAGATACGCAGTATTTT.

The V gene is TRBV15, the J gene TRBJ2-7; the D gene could be TRBD1 or TRBD2 (6 bases each). The length of the CDR3 is 21 residues. Germline assignment: CDR1 LNHNV and CDR2 YYDKDF (reference sequence). V shed 0 bases and J shed 0 bases, with 27 bases lying between them. The CDR3 spells CATSRDPIRGAGGATSYEQYF. The CDR3 DNA follows: TGTGCCACCAGCAGAGATCCGATAAGGGGGGCTGGCGGAGCGACCTCCTACGAGCAGTACTTC.

This clone was seen once. The chain combines TRBV19 with TRBJ2-1, with a possible D match to TRBD1 (6 bases). With 5 bases removed from V and 5 bases from J, the gap between germline ends came to 10 bases. The CDR3 consists of 13 residues. Germline assignment: CDR1 LNHDA and CDR2 SQIVND (reference sequence). DNA for the CDR3: TGTGCCAGTAGTCTAGGGACAAACAATGAGCAGTTCTTC. It yields the protein CASSLGTNNEQFF.

The chain joins TRBV7-9 to TRBJ2-7, with TRBD1 matching over 7 bases. V lost 0 bases to trimming and J lost 5 bases; unmatched junction nucleotides: 7. CDR1 is SEHNR, CDR2 FQNEAQ, per germline (reference sequence). The CDR3 sequence is 15 residues long. The CDR3 reads CASSLALGQSDEQYF. The CDR3 DNA sequence: TGTGCCAGCAGCTTAGCGCTGGGACAGTCCGACGAGCAGTACTTC.

The chain combines TRBV29-1 with TRBJ1-3; D remains unclear. The CDR3 runs 13 residues. Germline V gene sequence: CDR1 SQVTM, CDR2 ANQGSEA. Trimming took off 3 bases at V and 0 bases at J, with 6 bases between the two ends. The CDR3 protein is CSVESLSGNTIYF. The CDR3 DNA sequence: TGCAGCGTTGAGAGTCTCTCTGGAAACACCATATATTTT. Combining the CDR3 with reference TRBV29-1 and TRBJ1-3 gives the whole variable domain SAVISQKPSRDICQRGTSLTIQCQVDSQVTMMFWYRQQPGQSLTLIATANQGSEATYESGFVIDKFPISRPNLTFSTLTVSNMSPEDSSIYLCSVESLSGNTIYFGEGSWLTVV.

This clone was seen more than once but under ten times. J is TRBJ2-7 and V is TRBV30, with 8 bases identical to TRBD2. Germline V CDR1 and CDR2: GTSNPN, SVGIG (reference sequence). The CDR3 is 16 residues long. V gave up 1 base and J gave up 2 bases; unmatched junction bases: 10. As DNA, the CDR3 is TGTGCCTGGAGTGCTACCTTACTAGCGGCTCCCTACGAGCAGTACTTC. Its protein is CAWSATLLAAPYEQYF. Combining the CDR3 with reference TRBV30 and TRBJ2-7 gives the whole variable domain SQTIHQWPATLVQPVGSPLSLECTVEGTSNPNLYWYRQAAGRGLQLLFYSVGIGQISSEVPQNLSASRPQDRQFILSSKKLLLSDSGFYLCAWSATLLAAPYEQYFGPGTRLTVT.

The chain is built from TRBV5-1 and TRBJ1-1; D not certain. Germline CDR1 and CDR2: SGHRS and YFSETQ. This CDR3 contains 13 residues. The V gene lost 0 bases and the J gene lost 3 bases, with 6 bases spanning the gap. The CDR3 region is CASSLEDYTEAFF. The CDR3 region has the DNA TGCGCCAGCAGCTTGGAGGATTACACTGAAGCTTTCTTT.

This clone is a singleton in its sample. The chain couples TRBV19 to TRBJ1-4, with 7 bases aligning to TRBD1. Germline V gene lookup returns CDR1 LNHDA and CDR2 SQIVND (reference sequence). J was trimmed by 5 bases and V by 1 base; bases with no gene match: 7. The CDR3 length is 16 residues. The CDR3 loop reads CASSIGTGWKNEKLFF. CDR3 DNA sequence: TGTGCCAGTAGTATAGGGACAGGATGGAAGAATGAAAAACTGTTTTTT.

This clone was seen a single time. This chain links TRBV20-1 with TRBJ2-5; 8 positions match TRBD2. CDR3 length: 11 residues. In germline, CDR1 is DFQATT, CDR2 SNEGSKA (reference sequence). The CDR3 sequence: CKAGGGETQYF. Here the CDR3 DNA reads TGCAAGGCCGGGGGGGGAGAGACCCAGTACTTC.

The CDR3 loop reads CASSQEIQPLSYEQYF. The CDR3 nucleotides read TGTGCCAGCAGCCAAGAAATACAGCCCCTCTCCTACGAGCAGTACTTC. V gene TRBV14 combines with J gene TRBJ2-7; unclear D gene. Per the germline V gene, CDR1 is SGHDN and CDR2 is FVKESK. Trimming removed 0 bases at V and 0 bases at J, with 12 bases between. The CDR3 has 16 amino acids. The entire variable domain, with the rest obtained from reference TRBV14 and TRBJ2-7, is as follows: EAGVTQFPSHSVIEKGQTVTLRCDPISGHDNLYWYRRVMGKEIKFLLHFVKESKQDESGMPNNRFLAERTGGTYSTLKVQPAELEDSGVYFCASSQEIQPLSYEQYFGPGTRLTVT.

The rearrangement joins TRBV13 to TRBJ2-2; 7 bases fit TRBD2. This CDR3 spans 17 amino acids. The V gene end was trimmed by 1 base and the J gene end by 1 base; junction bases not matched to a gene: 6. Per the germline V gene, CDR1 is PRHDT and CDR2 is FYEKMQ (reference sequence). The CDR3 bases are TGTGCCAGCAGCTTAGAAGGGCTAGCGGAGAACACCGGGGAGCTGTTTTTT. It specifies CASSLEGLAENTGELFF.

V usage is TRBV27 and J usage is TRBJ2-1; no clear D. The V end lost 4 bases, the J end lost 5 bases, and 9 bases lay between the germline ends. CDR3 length: 13 amino acids. Germline V gives CDR1 MNHEY, CDR2 SMNVEV (reference sequence). In DNA form, the CDR3 reads TGTGCCAGCAGTTCCAACCCAGACAATGAGCAGTTCTTC. Protein: CASSSNPDNEQFF.

The chain combines TRBV6-1 with TRBJ1-1; D gene unclear. Trimming shortened V by 2 bases and J by 3 bases, and 7 bases separated the two germline ends. Germline CDR1 is MNHNS and CDR2 is SASEGT. The CDR3 has 13 amino acids. This CDR3 is CASSEWGYTEAFF. The DNA of the CDR3 is TGTGCCAGCAGTGAATGGGGATACACTGAAGCTTTCTTT.

The V and J genes are TRBV9 and TRBJ2-3, with TRBD2 identical over 8 bases. This CDR3 contains 16 residues. Germline CDR1 reads SGDLS; CDR2 reads YYNGEE. Trimming removed 0 bases from V and 2 bases from J; junction bases left unmatched: 5. The CDR3 DNA reads TGTGCCAGCAGCGTAGACGCGGGACTAGTCACAGATACGCAGTATTTT. It is translated as CASSVDAGLVTDTQYF.

The J gene is TRBJ1-2, the V gene TRBV10-1; the D is unclear. The V and J ends lost 8 bases and 2 bases respectively, with 15 bases between them. The CDR3 is made up of 14 amino acids. Per germline, CDR1 WNHNN and CDR2 SYGVQD (reference sequence). CDR3 sequence: CASGGGSRNYGYTF. The DNA of the CDR3 is TGCGCCAGCGGCGGCGGGTCCCGAAACTATGGCTACACCTTC.

This rearrangement joins TRBV5-6 to TRBJ1-4; D call uncertain. This CDR3 has 13 residues. Germline-derived CDR1 and CDR2 are SGHDT and YYEEEE. V was trimmed by 2 bases and J by 8 bases, leaving 10 bases between them. CDR3 nucleotide sequence: TGTGCCAGCAGCTTTGGGCGGGAGGAAAAACTGTTTTTT. Translation gives CASSFGREEKLFF.

The chain couples TRBV27 to TRBJ1-2; no reliable D call. The germline V gene encodes CDR1 MNHEY and CDR2 SMNVEV (reference sequence). The CDR3 contains 14 residues. The V gene lost 0 bases and the J gene lost 2 bases, with 7 bases spanning the gap. The CDR3 sequence is CASSLSGRNYGYTF. The CDR3 DNA follows: TGTGCCAGCAGTTTATCGGGGAGGAACTATGGCTACACCTTC.

The chain uses TRBV30 and TRBJ1-1, with D unclear. Between the trimmed V and J ends, which lost 5 bases and 3 bases, there was a span of 13 bases. CDR1 and CDR2 (germline): GTSNPN, SVGIG (reference sequence). The length of the CDR3 is 13 residues. CDR3 in amino acids: CAWAWMLDTEAFF. DNA of the CDR3: TGTGCCTGGGCCTGGATGTTGGACACTGAAGCTTTCTTT. The full variable domain, rest sourced from reference TRBV30 and TRBJ1-1, is SQTIHQWPATLVQPVGSPLSLECTVEGTSNPNLYWYRQAAGRGLQLLFYSVGIGQISSEVPQNLSASRPQDRQFILSSKKLLLSDSGFYLCAWAWMLDTEAFFGQGTRLTVV.

The chain uses TRBV30 and TRBJ1-5; the D gene is possibly TRBD1 (5 bases). CDR3 length equals 16 residues. CDR1 is GTSNPN and CDR2 is SVGIG in the germline V gene (reference sequence). The V end was cut by 0 bases, the J end by 6 bases, with 18 bases between. The DNA for the CDR3 is TGTGCCTGGAGTGTTAAGGGACTGCGGGCAGGTCAGCCCCAGCATTTT. It specifies CAWSVKGLRAGQPQHF.

The genes are TRBV19 and TRBJ1-5, with D tentatively TRBD1 (5 bases). This CDR3 has 17 amino acids. Per germline, CDR1 LNHDA and CDR2 SQIVND (reference sequence). V was cut by 5 bases and J by 1 base, with 18 bases left in between. CDR3 coding DNA: TGTGCCAGTAGTTCCGGGACCGGAGGTTCGAGCAATCAGCCCCAGCATTTT. It encodes CASSSGTGGSSNQPQHF.

The chain joins TRBV19 to TRBJ2-1; 7 bases fit TRBD1. V trimming: 6 bases; J trimming: 4 bases; junction bases outside the gene matches: 9. The V gene's germline CDR1 is LNHDA and CDR2 SQIVND (reference sequence). The CDR3 sequence is 15 residues long. This CDR3 is CASSFRDSSYNEQFF. The DNA for the CDR3 is TGTGCCAGTAGCTTCCGGGACAGTAGTTACAATGAGCAGTTCTTC.